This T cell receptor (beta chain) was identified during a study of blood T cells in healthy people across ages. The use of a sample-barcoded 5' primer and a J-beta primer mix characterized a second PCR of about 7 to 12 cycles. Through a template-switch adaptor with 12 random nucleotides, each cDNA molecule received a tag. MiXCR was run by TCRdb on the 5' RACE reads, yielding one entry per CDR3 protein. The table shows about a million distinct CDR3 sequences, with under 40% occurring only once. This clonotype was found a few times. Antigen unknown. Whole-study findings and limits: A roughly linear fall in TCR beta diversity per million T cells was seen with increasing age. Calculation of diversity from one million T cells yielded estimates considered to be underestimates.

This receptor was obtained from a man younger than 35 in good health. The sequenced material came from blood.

The CDR3, as DNA: TGTGCCAGCAGCCCGAGAAGCAGGGAATCCTACAATGAGCAGTTCTTC. Translation gives CASSPRSRESYNEQFF. V usage is TRBV9 and J usage is TRBJ2-1, with D maybe TRBD1 (5 bases). The CDR3 has 16 residues. V lost 4 bases, J lost 1 base, and 15 bases lay in between. In germline, CDR1 is SGDLS, CDR2 YYNGEE.